The rows below give T cell receptor beta chains drawn from one sample of a study of cytomegalovirus exposure and HLA in healthy donors. Some clones are missing from TCRdb's copy, which holds only in-frame ones; the method was immunoSEQ multiplex PCR. The profile shows tens of thousands of clones, 65% of them singletons. The sequenced material came from PBMCs. These receptors originate from a woman between 50 and 59 years old in good health and CMV-seropositive. Each CDR3 is given with its conserved first and last residue. A D gene is named only where the DNA matches it firmly. A row's size may be missing; if present it is once, few, many or a size class.

J gene: TRBJ2-7
CDR3 length: 13
clone size: -
V gene: TRBV29-1
D gene: TRBD1
CDR3 protein: CSVVPTGVYEQYF
CDR3 DNA: TGCAGCGTTGTACCAACAGGGGTCTACGAGCAGTACTTC

J gene: TRBJ1-1
CDR3 length: 13
clone size: -
V gene: TRBV5-1
D gene: TRBD1
CDR3 protein: CASSTTGVTEAFF
CDR3 DNA: TGCGCCAGCAGCACCACAGGGGTCACTGAAGCTTTCTTT

J gene: TRBJ2-3
CDR3 length: 17
clone size: -
V gene: TRBV5-4
D gene: TRBD2
CDR3 protein: CASSLEGLAGATDTQYF
CDR3 DNA: TGTGCCAGCAGCTTGGAGGGACTAGCGGGGGCAACAGATACGCAGTATTTT

J gene: TRBJ2-2
CDR3 length: 16
clone size: many
V gene: TRBV4-3
D gene: TRBD1
CDR3 protein: CASSQDWDRGPGELFF
CDR3 DNA: TGCGCCAGCAGCCAAGATTGGGACAGGGGTCCCGGGGAGCTGTTTTTT

J gene: TRBJ2-7
CDR3 length: 13
clone size: few
V gene: TRBV10-2
D gene: TRBD1
CDR3 protein: CASSPDRAYEQYF
CDR3 DNA: TGCGCCAGCAGTCCGGACAGGGCCTACGAGCAGTACTTC

J gene: TRBJ1-2
CDR3 length: 13
clone size: few
V gene: TRBV7-9
D gene: -
CDR3 protein: CASSVTDNYGYTF
CDR3 DNA: TGTGCCAGCAGCGTGACAGATAACTATGGCTACACCTTC

J gene: TRBJ2-5
CDR3 length: 16
clone size: few
V gene: TRBV5-5
D gene: TRBD2
CDR3 protein: CASSLSPSGGQETQYF
CDR3 DNA: TGTGCCAGCAGCTTGAGCCCTAGCGGGGGCCAAGAGACCCAGTACTTC

J gene: TRBJ2-7
CDR3 length: 17
clone size: once
V gene: TRBV7-2
D gene: TRBD1
CDR3 protein: CASSLAGTGGYSYEQYF
CDR3 DNA: TGTGCCAGCAGCTTAGCGGGGACAGGGGGCTATTCCTACGAGCAGTACTTC

J gene: TRBJ1-2
CDR3 length: 14
clone size: few
V gene: TRBV7-2
D gene: TRBD1
CDR3 protein: CASSSGQGLYGYTF
CDR3 DNA: TGTGCCAGCAGCTCAGGACAGGGTCTCTATGGCTACACCTTC

J gene: TRBJ2-5
CDR3 length: 14
clone size: -
V gene: TRBV6-6
D gene: -
CDR3 protein: CASSYSAGQETQYF
CDR3 DNA: TGTGCCAGCAGTTACTCGGCCGGGCAAGAGACCCAGTACTTC

J gene: TRBJ2-5
CDR3 length: 15
clone size: -
V gene: TRBV7-2
D gene: -
CDR3 protein: CASSPWVTAQETQYF
CDR3 DNA: TGTGCCAGCAGCCCATGGGTGACAGCTCAAGAGACCCAGTACTTC

J gene: TRBJ1-1
CDR3 length: 15
clone size: few
V gene: TRBV4-2
D gene: TRBD1
CDR3 protein: CASSQGGTANTEAFF
CDR3 DNA: TGTGCCAGCAGCCAAGGAGGGACAGCTAACACTGAAGCTTTCTTT

J gene: TRBJ1-2
CDR3 length: 14
clone size: -
V gene: TRBV28
D gene: -
CDR3 protein: CASSLSHSNYGYTF
CDR3 DNA: TGTGCCAGCAGTTTATCACATAGCAACTATGGCTACACCTTC

J gene: TRBJ1-1
CDR3 length: 14
clone size: -
V gene: TRBV7-9
D gene: -
CDR3 protein: CASSIGLTSTEAFF
CDR3 DNA: TGTGCCAGCAGCATCGGGTTAACAAGCACTGAAGCTTTCTTT

J gene: TRBJ2-7
CDR3 length: 16
clone size: -
V gene: TRBV5-1
D gene: TRBD2
CDR3 protein: CASSGGTSGGVYEQYF
CDR3 DNA: TGCGCCAGCAGCGGCGGGACTAGCGGGGGGGTCTACGAGCAGTACTTC

J gene: TRBJ2-7
CDR3 length: 15
clone size: -
V gene: TRBV28
D gene: -
CDR3 protein: CASTPTQQVSNEQYF
CDR3 DNA: TGTGCCAGCACCCCAACACAGCAGGTCAGCAACGAGCAGTACTTC

J gene: TRBJ2-3
CDR3 length: 15
clone size: few
V gene: TRBV2
D gene: TRBD1
CDR3 protein: CASNKRDRGTDTQYF
CDR3 DNA: TGTGCCAGCAACAAAAGGGACAGGGGGACAGATACGCAGTATTTT

J gene: TRBJ1-1
CDR3 length: 14
clone size: -
V gene: TRBV5-5
D gene: -
CDR3 protein: CASSLGVLNTEAFF
CDR3 DNA: TGTGCCAGCAGCTTGGGAGTCTTGAACACTGAAGCTTTCTTT

J gene: TRBJ1-1
CDR3 length: 15
clone size: -
V gene: TRBV11-2
D gene: -
CDR3 protein: CASSLDYAGSTEAFF
CDR3 DNA: TGTGCCAGCAGCTTAGATTACGCTGGGAGCACTGAAGCTTTCTTT

J gene: TRBJ2-1
CDR3 length: 14
clone size: -
V gene: TRBV10-1
D gene: -
CDR3 protein: CASSESWQGTKQFF
CDR3 DNA: TGCGCCAGCAGTGAGTCGTGGCAGGGGACGAAGCAGTTCTTC

J gene: TRBJ2-5
CDR3 length: 14
clone size: few
V gene: TRBV5-1
D gene: TRBD1
CDR3 protein: CASSSGTVGETQYF
CDR3 DNA: TGCGCCAGCAGCTCCGGGACAGTCGGGGAGACCCAGTACTTC

J gene: TRBJ1-3
CDR3 length: 13
clone size: -
V gene: TRBV28
D gene: -
CDR3 protein: CASSLGPGNTIYF
CDR3 DNA: TGTGCCAGCAGTTTAGGGCCCGGAAACACCATATATTTT

J gene: TRBJ1-6
CDR3 length: 14
clone size: few
V gene: TRBV5-8
D gene: -
CDR3 protein: CASSLRGEDSPLHF
CDR3 DNA: TGTGCCAGCAGCTTGCGGGGGGAGGATTCACCCCTCCACTTT

J gene: TRBJ2-5
CDR3 length: 13
clone size: -
V gene: TRBV18
D gene: -
CDR3 protein: CASSPVSQETQYF
CDR3 DNA: TGTGCCAGCTCACCGGTCAGTCAAGAGACCCAGTACTTC

J gene: TRBJ2-3
CDR3 length: 15
clone size: -
V gene: TRBV28
D gene: TRBD2
CDR3 protein: CASSLRAGGRDTQYF
CDR3 DNA: TGTGCCAGCAGTCTAAGAGCGGGGGGGAGAGATACGCAGTATTTT

J gene: TRBJ2-1
CDR3 length: 16
clone size: few
V gene: TRBV18
D gene: -
CDR3 protein: CASSPPRGATYNEQFF
CDR3 DNA: TGTGCCAGCTCACCACCTCGGGGGGCGACCTACAATGAGCAGTTCTTC

J gene: TRBJ1-2
CDR3 length: 12
clone size: -
V gene: TRBV28
D gene: -
CDR3 protein: CASSLGNYGYTF
CDR3 DNA: TGTGCCAGCAGCCTGGGCAACTATGGCTACACCTTC

J gene: TRBJ2-5
CDR3 length: 16
clone size: -
V gene: TRBV4-1
D gene: TRBD1
CDR3 protein: CASSQDPGQGQETQYF
CDR3 DNA: TGCGCCAGCAGCCAAGACCCCGGACAGGGTCAAGAGACCCAGTACTTC

J gene: TRBJ1-1
CDR3 length: 14
clone size: -
V gene: TRBV30
D gene: TRBD1
CDR3 protein: CAWNHGTGDTEAFF
CDR3 DNA: TGTGCCTGGAACCACGGGACAGGGGACACTGAAGCTTTCTTT

J gene: TRBJ2-7
CDR3 length: 17
clone size: -
V gene: TRBV5-1
D gene: TRBD1
CDR3 protein: CASSLVAGGEYSYEQYF
CDR3 DNA: TGCGCCAGCAGCTTGGTGGCAGGGGGCGAGTACTCCTACGAGCAGTACTTC

J gene: TRBJ1-6
CDR3 length: 16
clone size: few
V gene: TRBV5-4
D gene: -
CDR3 protein: CASSLAPGTGNSPLHF
CDR3 DNA: TGTGCCAGCAGCTTGGCCCCCGGGACTGGGAATTCACCCCTCCACTTT

J gene: TRBJ1-2
CDR3 length: 13
clone size: few
V gene: TRBV5-1
D gene: -
CDR3 protein: CASSTGTGRDYTF
CDR3 DNA: TGCGCCAGCAGCACCGGGACCGGGCGGGACTACACCTTC

J gene: TRBJ1-1
CDR3 length: 11
clone size: few
V gene: TRBV6-1
D gene: -
CDR3 protein: CASSEERGAFF
CDR3 DNA: TGTGCCAGCAGTGAAGAACGGGGAGCTTTCTTT

J gene: TRBJ2-5
CDR3 length: 16
clone size: once
V gene: TRBV5-5
D gene: TRBD2
CDR3 protein: CASSLGLAFDSETQYF
CDR3 DNA: TGTGCCAGCAGCTTGGGACTAGCGTTTGATTCGGAGACCCAGTACTTC